The rows below give T cell receptor beta chains drawn from one sample of a study of OX40 agonist ivuxolimab in advanced cancers. The table came from immunoSEQ multiplex PCR; TCRdb's copy has only in-frame clones and leaves some out. Of 65,000 to 80,000 clones in the sample, roughly 93% are singletons; the top ten hold 6.2%. Material: CD4+ or CD8+ T cells sorted from blood, obtained in a trial of the OX40 agonist ivuxolimab. These receptors were taken from an adult with an advanced solid tumor such as melanoma, head and neck, liver or kidney cancer. Both conserved end residues are part of each CDR3. The order of the fields is J gene, D gene, V gene, clone size, CDR3 DNA, CDR3 protein. A D gene is named only where the DNA matches it firmly. Size is stated for part of the rows, as once, few or many counts, or as a class when the clone is expanded.

J gene: TRBJ2-3; D gene: NA; V gene: TRBV2; clone size: NA; CDR3 DNA: TGTGCCAGCAGTGAAGCAGGGGCAAGCACAGGTACGCAGTATTTT; CDR3 protein: CASSEAGASTGTQYF
J gene: TRBJ2-3; D gene: TRBD1; V gene: TRBV2; clone size: few; CDR3 DNA: TGTGCCAGCAGCTTGACCGGGACAGGGAGGTTAGATACGCAGTATTTT; CDR3 protein: CASSLTGTGRLDTQYF
J gene: TRBJ1-4; D gene: NA; V gene: TRBV7-9; clone size: few; CDR3 DNA: TGTGCCAGCAGCCACCCGCTGGATGAAAAACTGTTTTTT; CDR3 protein: CASSHPLDEKLFF
J gene: TRBJ1-3; D gene: NA; V gene: TRBV5-8; clone size: NA; CDR3 DNA: TGTGCCAGCAGCCGGGGACAAAGCTCTGGAAACACCATATATTTT; CDR3 protein: CASSRGQSSGNTIYF
J gene: TRBJ2-1; D gene: TRBD1; V gene: TRBV7-3; clone size: NA; CDR3 DNA: TGTGCCAGCAGCCTAAAAGGGACAGAGTACAATGAGCAGTTCTTC; CDR3 protein: CASSLKGTEYNEQFF
J gene: TRBJ1-1; D gene: NA; V gene: TRBV2; clone size: NA; CDR3 DNA: TGTGCCAACACTGCCGGGGGTTTCTTT; CDR3 protein: CANTAGGFF
J gene: TRBJ2-7; D gene: TRBD1; V gene: TRBV6-6; clone size: NA; CDR3 DNA: TGTGCCAGCAGGGACGACAGGGGCTCCCTTAGATACGAGCAGTACTTC; CDR3 protein: CASRDDRGSLRYEQYF
J gene: TRBJ2-5; D gene: NA; V gene: TRBV6-5; clone size: NA; CDR3 DNA: TGTGCCAGCAGTTACTCTTCGGGGACCGAAGAGACCCAGTACTTC; CDR3 protein: CASSYSSGTEETQYF
J gene: TRBJ2-5; D gene: NA; V gene: TRBV29-1; clone size: NA; CDR3 DNA: TGCAGCGTTGAACCTACAGCACAAGAGACCCAGTACTTC; CDR3 protein: CSVEPTAQETQYF
J gene: TRBJ2-7; D gene: TRBD1; V gene: TRBV27; clone size: NA; CDR3 DNA: TGTGCCAGCAGTCCGGGACAGGTCTACGAGCAGTACTTC; CDR3 protein: CASSPGQVYEQYF
J gene: TRBJ2-5; D gene: TRBD1; V gene: TRBV29-1; clone size: NA; CDR3 DNA: TGCAGCGTTGGAGGGGGCGTTTACCAAGAGACCCAGTACTTC; CDR3 protein: CSVGGGVYQETQYF
J gene: TRBJ2-5; D gene: NA; V gene: TRBV6-1; clone size: NA; CDR3 DNA: TGTGCCAGCAGTCACAGGGTATGGGAGACCCAGTACTTC; CDR3 protein: CASSHRVWETQYF
J gene: TRBJ2-7; D gene: TRBD2; V gene: TRBV11-2; clone size: NA; CDR3 DNA: TGTGCCAGCAGCTTAGAAGTCGGGGGGGCCTACGAGCAGTACTTC; CDR3 protein: CASSLEVGGAYEQYF
J gene: TRBJ2-3; D gene: NA; V gene: TRBV13; clone size: NA; CDR3 DNA: TGTGCCAGCAGCTCTTTTGAAGAGGGAGATACGCAGTATTTT; CDR3 protein: CASSSFEEGDTQYF
J gene: TRBJ1-5; D gene: NA; V gene: TRBV28; clone size: NA; CDR3 DNA: TGTGCCAGCAAACCTCGACCTTATAGCAATCAGCCCCAGCATTTT; CDR3 protein: CASKPRPYSNQPQHF
J gene: TRBJ1-1; D gene: NA; V gene: TRBV7-2; clone size: NA; CDR3 DNA: TGTGCCAGCAGCTTAGTATCAGGGACGAACACTGAAGCTTTCTTT; CDR3 protein: CASSLVSGTNTEAFF
J gene: TRBJ2-3; D gene: NA; V gene: TRBV29-1; clone size: NA; CDR3 DNA: TGCAGCGTTCGAGACGGCGTTACAGATACGCAGTATTTT; CDR3 protein: CSVRDGVTDTQYF
J gene: TRBJ2-2; D gene: NA; V gene: TRBV7-8; clone size: NA; CDR3 DNA: TGTGCCAGCAGCTTTACCGGGGAGCTGTTTTTT; CDR3 protein: CASSFTGELFF
J gene: TRBJ2-7; D gene: NA; V gene: TRBV29-1; clone size: NA; CDR3 DNA: TGCAGCGGGCTTGGACAAGGTGGCTCCTACGAGCAGTACTTC; CDR3 protein: CSGLGQGGSYEQYF
J gene: TRBJ1-2; D gene: NA; V gene: TRBV20-1; clone size: NA; CDR3 DNA: TGCAGTGCTAGGGATAGTTATGGCTACACCTTC; CDR3 protein: CSARDSYGYTF
J gene: TRBJ2-7; D gene: NA; V gene: TRBV4-3; clone size: NA; CDR3 DNA: TGCGCCAGCAGCCAAGAAGCCGGGACATCCTACGAGCAGTACTTC; CDR3 protein: CASSQEAGTSYEQYF
J gene: TRBJ2-7; D gene: TRBD2; V gene: TRBV11-3; clone size: NA; CDR3 DNA: TGTGCCAGCAGCTCGAACGCCGGGACTAGCCCTTCCTACGAGCAGTACTTC; CDR3 protein: CASSSNAGTSPSYEQYF
J gene: TRBJ2-5; D gene: TRBD1; V gene: TRBV27; clone size: NA; CDR3 DNA: TGTGCCAGGTCTTCGACAGGGGTGCCAGAGACCCAGTACTTC; CDR3 protein: CARSSTGVPETQYF
J gene: TRBJ1-1; D gene: NA; V gene: TRBV6-5; clone size: NA; CDR3 DNA: TGTGCCAGCAGGCAGGGAGTAAGGACTGAAGCTTTCTTT; CDR3 protein: CASRQGVRTEAFF
J gene: TRBJ1-2; D gene: NA; V gene: TRBV6-5; clone size: NA; CDR3 DNA: TGTGCCAGCAGTTATCGAGGAGGTCCAGGCTACACCTTC; CDR3 protein: CASSYRGGPGYTF
J gene: TRBJ2-1; D gene: TRBD2; V gene: TRBV19; clone size: NA; CDR3 DNA: TGTGCCAGTAGTATAGGGGAGGGACTAGGTCCCCATGAGCAGTTCTTC; CDR3 protein: CASSIGEGLGPHEQFF
J gene: TRBJ1-1; D gene: NA; V gene: TRBV5-1; clone size: NA; CDR3 DNA: TGCGCCAGCAGCCCGGGACAAGAAGCTTTCTTT; CDR3 protein: CASSPGQEAFF
J gene: TRBJ1-1; D gene: NA; V gene: TRBV6-5; clone size: once; CDR3 DNA: TGTGCCAGCAGTTACTCGACAGGCGCTGAAGCTTTCTTT; CDR3 protein: CASSYSTGAEAFF
J gene: TRBJ2-2; D gene: NA; V gene: TRBV9; clone size: NA; CDR3 DNA: TGTGCCAGCAGGGGGACTGGGGCCGGGGAGCTGTTTTTT; CDR3 protein: CASRGTGAGELFF
J gene: TRBJ2-1; D gene: NA; V gene: TRBV29-1; clone size: NA; CDR3 DNA: TGCAGCGTTGGCGGTTACAATGAGCAGTTCTTC; CDR3 protein: CSVGGYNEQFF
J gene: TRBJ1-1; D gene: TRBD1; V gene: TRBV9; clone size: NA; CDR3 DNA: TGTGCCAGCAGCTCCCGGACAGGGATGAACACTGAAGCTTTCTTT; CDR3 protein: CASSSRTGMNTEAFF
J gene: TRBJ2-7; D gene: NA; V gene: TRBV7-9; clone size: once; CDR3 DNA: TGTGCCACCCGGTCGGGGTCGGGCTACGAGCAGTACTTC; CDR3 protein: CATRSGSGYEQYF
J gene: TRBJ1-5; D gene: NA; V gene: TRBV21-1; clone size: NA; CDR3 DNA: TGTGCCAGCAGCAAAGGAGAGGCGAAGGATCAGCCCCAGCATTTT; CDR3 protein: CASSKGEAKDQPQHF
J gene: TRBJ1-2; D gene: NA; V gene: TRBV7-2; clone size: NA; CDR3 DNA: TGTGCCAGCAGCTTAGAAGCGAACAGATACTATGGCTACACCTTC; CDR3 protein: CASSLEANRYYGYTF
J gene: TRBJ1-6; D gene: TRBD1; V gene: TRBV4-1; clone size: NA; CDR3 DNA: TGCGCCAGCAGCCAAGACGAGACAGGGCACTCACCCCTCCACTTT; CDR3 protein: CASSQDETGHSPLHF
J gene: TRBJ1-5; D gene: NA; V gene: TRBV21-1; clone size: NA; CDR3 DNA: TGTGCCAGCAGCCCCCGACAGGGGGATCAGCCCCAGCATTTT; CDR3 protein: CASSPRQGDQPQHF
J gene: TRBJ1-4; D gene: NA; V gene: TRBV10-2; clone size: NA; CDR3 DNA: TGCGCCAGCAGTGAGTCTCGGTGGGAAAAACTGTTTTTT; CDR3 protein: CASSESRWEKLFF
J gene: TRBJ1-6; D gene: NA; V gene: TRBV6-1; clone size: few; CDR3 DNA: TGTGCCAGCAGTGTGGCAGGGGTTACCTATAATTCACCCCTCCACTTT; CDR3 protein: CASSVAGVTYNSPLHF
J gene: TRBJ2-1; D gene: TRBD2; V gene: TRBV5-1; clone size: NA; CDR3 DNA: TGCGCCAGCAGCTTACTCGGACTAGCGGTCGACAATGAGCAGTTCTTC; CDR3 protein: CASSLLGLAVDNEQFF
J gene: TRBJ2-7; D gene: TRBD2; V gene: TRBV7-6; clone size: NA; CDR3 DNA: TGTGCCAGCAGCCCTAATAGCGGGAGGTTCGACGAGCAGTACTTC; CDR3 protein: CASSPNSGRFDEQYF
J gene: TRBJ2-7; D gene: TRBD1; V gene: TRBV6-5; clone size: NA; CDR3 DNA: TGTGCCAGCAGTTATAGGAACAGGGGGCGGAACGAGCAGTACTTC; CDR3 protein: CASSYRNRGRNEQYF
J gene: TRBJ2-7; D gene: NA; V gene: TRBV20-1; clone size: NA; CDR3 DNA: TGCAGTGCTAGATGGGGGCACGAGCAGTACTTC; CDR3 protein: CSARWGHEQYF
J gene: TRBJ1-2; D gene: TRBD1; V gene: TRBV9; clone size: NA; CDR3 DNA: TGTGCCAGCAGCCTCGGGACAGGGGGAGGTGGCTACACCTTC; CDR3 protein: CASSLGTGGGGYTF
J gene: TRBJ2-2; D gene: NA; V gene: TRBV7-9; clone size: NA; CDR3 DNA: TGTGCCAGCACAGGTGGGCCCGGGGAGCTGTTTTTT; CDR3 protein: CASTGGPGELFF
J gene: TRBJ1-1; D gene: NA; V gene: TRBV19; clone size: NA; CDR3 DNA: TGTGCCAGTAGGGACTCCTACACTGAAGCTTTCTTT; CDR3 protein: CASRDSYTEAFF
J gene: TRBJ2-2; D gene: NA; V gene: TRBV6-5; clone size: NA; CDR3 DNA: TGTGCCAGCAGTTACTCGCCCACCCGGGGGGAGCTGTTTTTT; CDR3 protein: CASSYSPTRGELFF
J gene: TRBJ2-1; D gene: NA; V gene: TRBV5-5; clone size: NA; CDR3 DNA: TGTGCCAGCAGCGGAGGGTTGGGAGAGCAGTTCTTC; CDR3 protein: CASSGGLGEQFF
J gene: TRBJ2-1; D gene: TRBD2; V gene: TRBV5-1; clone size: NA; CDR3 DNA: TGCGCCAGCGGCCAGACTAGCGGGGGGTACAATGAGCAGTTCTTC; CDR3 protein: CASGQTSGGYNEQFF
J gene: TRBJ1-6; D gene: NA; V gene: TRBV5-6; clone size: NA; CDR3 DNA: TGTGCCAGCAGCTTGTTGGGCAGGGTTTATAATTCACCCCTCCACTTT; CDR3 protein: CASSLLGRVYNSPLHF
J gene: TRBJ2-1; D gene: TRBD2; V gene: TRBV4-1; clone size: NA; CDR3 DNA: TGCGCCAGCAGCCAAGGGTCGGGGGGGCTTTTCTCCTACAATGAGCAGTTCTTC; CDR3 protein: CASSQGSGGLFSYNEQFF
J gene: TRBJ1-2; D gene: NA; V gene: TRBV19; clone size: NA; CDR3 DNA: TGTGCCAGTAGTATTGGTCCGGGGGCGCATTATGGCTACACCTTC; CDR3 protein: CASSIGPGAHYGYTF
J gene: TRBJ1-2; D gene: NA; V gene: TRBV15; clone size: NA; CDR3 DNA: TGTGCCACCAGCAGAGATAGACAAAACTATGGCTACACCTTC; CDR3 protein: CATSRDRQNYGYTF
J gene: TRBJ1-4; D gene: TRBD1; V gene: TRBV27; clone size: NA; CDR3 DNA: TGTGCCAGTAGCCCGACAGGGGCAACTAATGAAAAACTGTTTTTT; CDR3 protein: CASSPTGATNEKLFF